These T cell receptor beta chains were read from a single sample in a study of human T cells and chemical hapten exposure. TCRdb itself ran the RACE reads through MiXCR, one entry per CDR3 protein. Altogether 50,000 to 70,000 distinct CDR3 sequences are present, roughly a tenth being singletons, with the ten largest covering around 9.6%. Sequenced here: whole blood, sampled in connection with sensitization to the hapten diphenylcyclopropenone (DPC). The receptors stem from a man in his forties with alopecia areata. Some clones in this sample may be carry-over from other donors' samples. Both conserved end residues are part of each CDR3. Each record gives: CDR3 protein, CDR3 DNA, V gene, D gene, J gene, clone size. D genes are given only for firm matches. A clone size is listed for some rows: how often the clone was seen (once, few, many), or a class if it is expanded.

cdr3_aa: CASSETGQGFYEQYF
cdr3_nt: TGTGCCAGCAGTGAAACGGGACAGGGTTTTTACGAGCAGTACTTC
v_call: TRBV25-1
d_call: TRBD1
j_call: TRBJ2-7
clone_size: many

cdr3_aa: CSARGFGTGAYEQYF
cdr3_nt: TGCAGTGCTAGGGGGTTCGGGACAGGAGCCTACGAGCAGTACTTC
v_call: TRBV20-1
d_call: TRBD1
j_call: TRBJ2-7
clone_size: few

cdr3_aa: CAIRIGLAGVYEQYF
cdr3_nt: TGTGCCATCAGGATCGGACTAGCGGGGGTCTACGAGCAGTACTTC
v_call: TRBV10-3
d_call: TRBD2
j_call: TRBJ2-7
clone_size: few

cdr3_aa: CASSRAGQETQYF
cdr3_nt: TGTGCCAGCAGCCGGGCAGGACAAGAGACCCAGTACTTC
v_call: TRBV12-3/TRBV12-4
d_call: NA
j_call: TRBJ2-5
clone_size: NA

cdr3_aa: CASSLVASGNHEQYF
cdr3_nt: TGTGCCAGCAGCTTAGTCGCTAGCGGGAACCACGAGCAGTACTTC
v_call: TRBV7-9
d_call: TRBD2
j_call: TRBJ2-7
clone_size: NA

cdr3_aa: CASSLTGDEQFF
cdr3_nt: TGTGCCAGCAGCTTAACGGGGGATGAGCAGTTCTTC
v_call: TRBV7-3
d_call: NA
j_call: TRBJ2-1
clone_size: many

cdr3_aa: CSVGSGGARNPGELFF
cdr3_nt: TGCAGCGTTGGCAGTGGAGGAGCGCGGAACCCCGGGGAGCTGTTTTTT
v_call: TRBV29-1
d_call: NA
j_call: TRBJ2-2
clone_size: few

cdr3_aa: CASSLVREGRQFF
cdr3_nt: TGTGCCAGCAGCTTAGTCCGGGAGGGCCGGCAGTTCTTC
v_call: TRBV11-1
d_call: TRBD2
j_call: TRBJ2-1
clone_size: few

cdr3_aa: CAWSVLGRETQYF
cdr3_nt: TGTGCCTGGAGTGTACTTGGACGGGAGACCCAGTACTTC
v_call: TRBV30
d_call: NA
j_call: TRBJ2-5
clone_size: many

cdr3_aa: CSARGELAETYNEQFF
cdr3_nt: TGCAGTGCTAGAGGGGAACTAGCGGAAACCTACAATGAGCAGTTCTTC
v_call: TRBV20-1
d_call: TRBD2
j_call: TRBJ2-1
clone_size: NA

cdr3_aa: CASSQGTSGRAYNEQFF
cdr3_nt: TGCGCCAGCAGCCAAGGGACTAGCGGGAGGGCTTACAATGAGCAGTTCTTC
v_call: TRBV4-3
d_call: TRBD2
j_call: TRBJ2-1
clone_size: many

cdr3_aa: CASSRTENQPQHF
cdr3_nt: TGTGCCAGCAGTCGGACGGAGAATCAGCCCCAGCATTTT
v_call: TRBV6-2/TRBV6-3
d_call: NA
j_call: TRBJ1-5
clone_size: many

cdr3_aa: CASSRRGAAGLYKETQYF
cdr3_nt: TGTGCCAGCAGTCGTAGGGGAGCCGCGGGACTGTATAAAGAGACCCAGTACTTC
v_call: TRBV28
d_call: NA
j_call: TRBJ2-5
clone_size: NA

cdr3_aa: CASSLKLGTGELFF
cdr3_nt: TGTGCCAGCAGTTTAAAGCTGGGGACCGGGGAGCTGTTTTTT
v_call: TRBV12-3/TRBV12-4
d_call: NA
j_call: TRBJ2-2
clone_size: NA

cdr3_aa: CASSSNQAGGPRETQYF
cdr3_nt: TGTGCCAGCAGCTCAAACCAAGCGGGAGGGCCGAGGGAGACCCAGTACTTC
v_call: TRBV7-9
d_call: TRBD2
j_call: TRBJ2-5
clone_size: many

cdr3_aa: CASSRQGAAKNIQYF
cdr3_nt: TGTGCCAGCAGTAGACAGGGGGCGGCCAAAAACATTCAGTACTTC
v_call: TRBV28
d_call: TRBD1
j_call: TRBJ2-4
clone_size: NA

cdr3_aa: CARSQGQFRRPQHF
cdr3_nt: TGTGCCAGAAGCCAGGGACAGTTTAGGAGGCCCCAGCATTTT
v_call: TRBV5-3
d_call: TRBD1
j_call: TRBJ1-5
clone_size: many

cdr3_aa: CASSPKGLPGTEAFF
cdr3_nt: TGTGCCAGCAGCCCTAAGGGCCTCCCGGGCACTGAAGCTTTCTTT
v_call: TRBV9
d_call: NA
j_call: TRBJ1-1
clone_size: many

cdr3_aa: CASSLERGIEQYF
cdr3_nt: TGTGCCAGCAGCCTAGAGAGGGGAATCGAGCAGTACTTC
v_call: TRBV7-2
d_call: NA
j_call: TRBJ2-7
clone_size: NA

cdr3_aa: CASTDSWGPSGETQYF
cdr3_nt: TGTGCCAGCACCGACTCCTGGGGACCCTCCGGGGAGACCCAGTACTTC
v_call: TRBV12-3/TRBV12-4
d_call: NA
j_call: TRBJ2-5
clone_size: many

cdr3_aa: CASSAISRGLGHQPQHF
cdr3_nt: TGTGCCAGCAGTGCTATCTCTAGGGGGTTAGGACATCAGCCCCAGCATTTT
v_call: TRBV6-4
d_call: NA
j_call: TRBJ1-5
clone_size: few

cdr3_aa: CASSSDRPGGYTF
cdr3_nt: TGTGCCAGCAGTTCGGACAGACCTGGAGGCTACACCTTC
v_call: TRBV28
d_call: NA
j_call: TRBJ1-2
clone_size: NA

cdr3_aa: CASSLYRGSTDTQYF
cdr3_nt: TGTGCCAGCAGCTTGTACCGGGGGAGCACAGATACGCAGTATTTT
v_call: TRBV5-4
d_call: NA
j_call: TRBJ2-3
clone_size: few

cdr3_aa: CSAIRGPGTSGGNEQFF
cdr3_nt: TGCAGTGCCATTAGGGGGCCCGGGACTAGCGGGGGAAATGAGCAGTTCTTC
v_call: TRBV20-1
d_call: TRBD2
j_call: TRBJ2-1
clone_size: many

cdr3_aa: CAWSVMGQETQYF
cdr3_nt: TGTGCCTGGAGTGTGATGGGCCAAGAGACCCAGTACTTC
v_call: TRBV30
d_call: NA
j_call: TRBJ2-5
clone_size: few

cdr3_aa: CASSPQWGWYEQYF
cdr3_nt: TGTGCCAGCAGTCCACAGTGGGGCTGGTACGAGCAGTACTTC
v_call: TRBV28
d_call: NA
j_call: TRBJ2-7
clone_size: NA

cdr3_aa: CASGRGDEKLFF
cdr3_nt: TGTGCCTCAGGCAGGGGTGATGAAAAACTGTTTTTT
v_call: TRBV28
d_call: NA
j_call: TRBJ1-4
clone_size: NA

cdr3_aa: CASSSTGTGAYEQYF
cdr3_nt: TGTGCCAGCAGCTCAACCGGGACAGGAGCCTACGAGCAGTACTTC
v_call: TRBV7-8
d_call: TRBD1
j_call: TRBJ2-7
clone_size: NA

cdr3_aa: CASSIGTPLEQYF
cdr3_nt: TGTGCCAGCAGCATCGGGACTCCCCTCGAGCAGTACTTC
v_call: TRBV7-2
d_call: NA
j_call: TRBJ2-7
clone_size: few

cdr3_aa: CASSLAVGLRAGELFF
cdr3_nt: TGTGCCAGCAGCTTAGCGGTGGGCCTCCGGGCCGGGGAGCTGTTTTTT
v_call: TRBV11-2
d_call: NA
j_call: TRBJ2-2
clone_size: many

cdr3_aa: CASSPGPGYEQYF
cdr3_nt: TGTGCCAGCAGCCCCGGGCCCGGCTACGAGCAGTACTTC
v_call: TRBV7-3
d_call: NA
j_call: TRBJ2-7
clone_size: many

cdr3_aa: CSAISGFTEAFF
cdr3_nt: TGCAGTGCTATTTCGGGGTTCACTGAAGCTTTCTTT
v_call: TRBV20-1
d_call: NA
j_call: TRBJ1-1
clone_size: NA

cdr3_aa: CASSPPLGPSGEQYF
cdr3_nt: TGTGCCAGCAGCCCCCCTTTAGGGCCCTCGGGCGAGCAGTACTTC
v_call: TRBV7-9
d_call: NA
j_call: TRBJ2-7
clone_size: few

cdr3_aa: CASTEGATEAFF
cdr3_nt: TGTGCCAGCACCGAGGGGGCGACTGAAGCTTTCTTT
v_call: TRBV2
d_call: TRBD1
j_call: TRBJ1-1
clone_size: few